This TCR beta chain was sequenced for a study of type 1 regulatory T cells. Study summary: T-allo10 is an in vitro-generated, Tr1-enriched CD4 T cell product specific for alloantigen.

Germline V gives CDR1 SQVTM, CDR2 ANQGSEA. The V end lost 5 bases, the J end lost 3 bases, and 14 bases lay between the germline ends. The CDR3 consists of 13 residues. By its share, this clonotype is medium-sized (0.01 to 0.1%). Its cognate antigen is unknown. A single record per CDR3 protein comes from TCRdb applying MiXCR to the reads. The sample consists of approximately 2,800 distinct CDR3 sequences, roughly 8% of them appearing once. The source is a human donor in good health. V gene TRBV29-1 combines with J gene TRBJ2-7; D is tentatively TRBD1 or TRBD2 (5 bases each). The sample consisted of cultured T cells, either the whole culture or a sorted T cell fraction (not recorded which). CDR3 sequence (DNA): TGCAGCGTTAAACCGGGACCCAACTACGAGCAGTACTTC. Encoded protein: CSVKPGPNYEQYF.